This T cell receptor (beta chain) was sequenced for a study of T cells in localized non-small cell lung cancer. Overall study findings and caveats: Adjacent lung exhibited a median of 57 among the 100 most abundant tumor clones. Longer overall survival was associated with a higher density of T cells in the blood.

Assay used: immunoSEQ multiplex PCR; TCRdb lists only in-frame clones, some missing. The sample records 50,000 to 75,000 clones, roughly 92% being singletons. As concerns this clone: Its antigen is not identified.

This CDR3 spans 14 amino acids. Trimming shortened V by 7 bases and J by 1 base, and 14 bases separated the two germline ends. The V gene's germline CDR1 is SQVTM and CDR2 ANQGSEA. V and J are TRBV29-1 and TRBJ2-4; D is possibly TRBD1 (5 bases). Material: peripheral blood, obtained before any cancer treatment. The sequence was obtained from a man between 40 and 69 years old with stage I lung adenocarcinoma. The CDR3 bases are TGCAGCGCTCGCCTCAGGGTGGCCAAAAACATTCAGTACTTC. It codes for CSARLRVAKNIQYF.